This T cell receptor (beta chain) was found in a study of T-cell reconstitution after alpha-beta-depleted transplantation in children. Points from the study as a whole: One year post-transplant, T-cell counts and diversity were largely derived from T cells produced anew. Where some patients showed high TCRbeta diversity at day 60, it came from recipient T cells and thymic progenitors that had survived. As was reported, about two months after transplant, alpha-beta T cells came from several hundred expanded graft clones.

Unique molecular identifiers featured in how the TCRbeta library was prepared. MiXCR was run by TCRdb on the PCR reads, yielding one entry per CDR3 protein. The table lists about 290,000 distinct CDR3 sequences, 6% to 10% of them singletons. Germline assignment: CDR1 SEHNR and CDR2 FQNEAQ (reference sequence). The CDR3 length is 17 residues. V lost 4 bases and J 4 bases, leaving 19 bases between the germline ends. About this clonotype: The antigen is undetermined.

This clonotype originated in a female patient aged 2-10 years who had a stem cell transplant for Fanconi anemia, so the T cells may come from the graft donor. The source material was peripheral blood, sampled 360 days after TCRalphabeta/CD19-depleted stem cell transplant. The V gene is TRBV7-9, the J gene TRBJ1-4; D call uncertain. This CDR3 is CASSYPRTDYYNEKLFF. The CDR3 coding sequence is TGTGCCAGCAGCTACCCACGGACCGATTACTATAATGAAAAACTGTTTTTT.